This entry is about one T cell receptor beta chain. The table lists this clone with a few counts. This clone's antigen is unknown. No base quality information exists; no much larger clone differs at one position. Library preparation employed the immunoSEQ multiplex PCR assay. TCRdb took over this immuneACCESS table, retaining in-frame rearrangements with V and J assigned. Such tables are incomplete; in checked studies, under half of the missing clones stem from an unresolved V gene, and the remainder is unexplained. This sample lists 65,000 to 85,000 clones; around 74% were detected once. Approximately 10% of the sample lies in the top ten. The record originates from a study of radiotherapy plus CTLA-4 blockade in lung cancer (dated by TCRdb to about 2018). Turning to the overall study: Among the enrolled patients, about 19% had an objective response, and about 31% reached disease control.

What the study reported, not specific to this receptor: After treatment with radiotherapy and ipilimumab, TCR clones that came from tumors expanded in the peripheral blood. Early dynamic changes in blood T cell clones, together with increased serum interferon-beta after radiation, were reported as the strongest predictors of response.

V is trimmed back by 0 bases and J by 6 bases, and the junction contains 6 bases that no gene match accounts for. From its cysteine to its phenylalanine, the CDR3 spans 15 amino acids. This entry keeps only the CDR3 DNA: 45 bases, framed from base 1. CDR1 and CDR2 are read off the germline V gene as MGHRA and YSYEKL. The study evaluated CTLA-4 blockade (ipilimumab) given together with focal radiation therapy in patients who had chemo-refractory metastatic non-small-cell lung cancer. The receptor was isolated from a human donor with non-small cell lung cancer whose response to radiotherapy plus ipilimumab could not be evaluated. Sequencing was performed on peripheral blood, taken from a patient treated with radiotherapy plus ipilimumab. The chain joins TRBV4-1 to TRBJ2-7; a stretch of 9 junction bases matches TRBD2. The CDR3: CASSQDTGGGGEQYF. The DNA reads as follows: TGCGCCAGCAGCCAAGATACAGGCGGGGGGGGCGAGCAGTACTTC.